These T cell receptor beta chains were read from a single sample in a study of OX40 agonist ivuxolimab in advanced cancers. TCRdb's table, derived via immunoSEQ multiplex PCR, lists solely in-frame clones and lacks some. The top ten clones hold 21% of a sample with over 20,000 clones, around 84% of them seen once. The source material was CD4+ or CD8+ T cells sorted from blood, sampled in a trial of the OX40 agonist ivuxolimab. The source of these receptors is an adult with an advanced solid tumor such as melanoma, head and neck, liver or kidney cancer. Each CDR3 is given with its conserved first and last residue. A D gene is named only where the DNA matches it firmly. Where a row states a size, it is once, few, many or the class of an expanded clone; other rows omit it.

j_call: TRBJ2-7
d_call: TRBD1
clone_size: NA
v_call: TRBV27
cdr3_nt: TGTGCCAGCAGTCACGACAGGGATTATGACGAGCAGTACTTC
cdr3_aa: CASSHDRDYDEQYF

j_call: TRBJ2-3
d_call: NA
clone_size: NA
v_call: TRBV7-3
cdr3_nt: TGTGCCAGCAGCAACGGAGGGGCGGAAGATACGCAGTATTTT
cdr3_aa: CASSNGGAEDTQYF

j_call: TRBJ1-6
d_call: NA
clone_size: NA
v_call: TRBV28
cdr3_nt: TGTGCCAGCAGTTTAGGGCGGGGACCCTATAATTCACCCCTCCACTTT
cdr3_aa: CASSLGRGPYNSPLHF

j_call: TRBJ2-5
d_call: TRBD2
clone_size: medium-sized
v_call: TRBV27
cdr3_nt: TGTGCCAGCAGTTTATCCCCTAGCGGGATCCAAGAGACCCAGTACTTC
cdr3_aa: CASSLSPSGIQETQYF

j_call: TRBJ2-1
d_call: NA
clone_size: NA
v_call: TRBV4-2
cdr3_nt: TGTGCCAGCAGCCAAGATTTCGGGCTAGCCCATGAGCAGTTCTTC
cdr3_aa: CASSQDFGLAHEQFF

j_call: TRBJ2-3
d_call: NA
clone_size: large
v_call: TRBV4-1
cdr3_nt: TGCGCCAGCAGCCAAAGGGAGGCAGATACGCAGTATTTT
cdr3_aa: CASSQREADTQYF

j_call: TRBJ2-5
d_call: TRBD1
clone_size: once
v_call: TRBV27
cdr3_nt: TGTGCCAGCAGGACAGGGATGGACGAGACCCAGTACTTC
cdr3_aa: CASRTGMDETQYF

j_call: TRBJ2-7
d_call: NA
clone_size: NA
v_call: TRBV27
cdr3_nt: TGTGCCAGCAGTTCCTCGCAGCCAAAGCAGTACTTC
cdr3_aa: CASSSSQPKQYF

j_call: TRBJ2-1
d_call: TRBD1
clone_size: NA
v_call: TRBV10-3
cdr3_nt: TGTGCCATCAGTGAGTCTTGGACAGGGGCCTACAATGAGCAGTTCTTC
cdr3_aa: CAISESWTGAYNEQFF

j_call: TRBJ2-7
d_call: TRBD1
clone_size: NA
v_call: TRBV9
cdr3_nt: TGTGCCAGCAGCGCATCACAGGGGTACCTCTACGAGCAGTACTTC
cdr3_aa: CASSASQGYLYEQYF

j_call: TRBJ2-3
d_call: TRBD2
clone_size: NA
v_call: TRBV29-1
cdr3_nt: TGCAGCGGGGGGACTAGCGGGAGCACAGATACGCAGTATTTT
cdr3_aa: CSGGTSGSTDTQYF

j_call: TRBJ1-1
d_call: TRBD1
clone_size: NA
v_call: TRBV7-9
cdr3_nt: TGTGCCAGCAGCGAACGACAGGGCTGGGGTACTGAAGCTTTCTTT
cdr3_aa: CASSERQGWGTEAFF

j_call: TRBJ2-5
d_call: TRBD2
clone_size: few
v_call: TRBV9
cdr3_nt: TGTGCCAGCGGCGGAGAGCGGGGGCATCAAGAGACCCAGTACTTC
cdr3_aa: CASGGERGHQETQYF

j_call: TRBJ2-5
d_call: TRBD1
clone_size: NA
v_call: TRBV15
cdr3_nt: TGTGCCACCAGCAGAGATCTCATCCTCGGGACAGGGAGGTTTCAAGAGACCCAGTACTTC
cdr3_aa: CATSRDLILGTGRFQETQYF

j_call: TRBJ1-5
d_call: NA
clone_size: NA
v_call: TRBV30
cdr3_nt: TGTGCCTGGGGGGAGGGTGATAGCAATCAGCCCCAGCATTTT
cdr3_aa: CAWGEGDSNQPQHF

j_call: TRBJ2-7
d_call: NA
clone_size: NA
v_call: TRBV9
cdr3_nt: TGTGCCAGCAGCGGGGGGGACCCCTACGAGCAGTACTTC
cdr3_aa: CASSGGDPYEQYF

j_call: TRBJ1-2
d_call: NA
clone_size: few
v_call: TRBV2
cdr3_nt: TGTGCCAGCAGTGAGGATAGCCCCAGGTTCGGGTATGGCTACACCTTC
cdr3_aa: CASSEDSPRFGYGYTF

j_call: TRBJ1-6
d_call: NA
clone_size: NA
v_call: TRBV23-1
cdr3_nt: TGCGCCAGCAGTCTTCATCTAAATTCACCCCTCCACTTT
cdr3_aa: CASSLHLNSPLHF

j_call: TRBJ2-3
d_call: NA
clone_size: medium-sized
v_call: TRBV21-1
cdr3_nt: TGTGCCAGCAGCAAAGCGAGGGCAGCTAGCACAGATACGCAGTATTTT
cdr3_aa: CASSKARAASTDTQYF

j_call: TRBJ2-1
d_call: NA
clone_size: once
v_call: TRBV30
cdr3_nt: TGTGCCTGGAGTAGCGGGACAAAGAATGAGCAGTTCTTC
cdr3_aa: CAWSSGTKNEQFF

j_call: TRBJ1-5
d_call: NA
clone_size: NA
v_call: TRBV6-1
cdr3_nt: TGTGCCAGCAGTCCCGAGCCTTATAGCAATCAGCCCCAGCATTTT
cdr3_aa: CASSPEPYSNQPQHF

j_call: TRBJ2-3
d_call: NA
clone_size: NA
v_call: TRBV2
cdr3_nt: TGTGCCAGCAGTGAAGCTCTAAACACAGATACGCAGTATTTT
cdr3_aa: CASSEALNTDTQYF

j_call: TRBJ2-7
d_call: NA
clone_size: NA
v_call: TRBV28
cdr3_nt: TGTGCCAGCAGTTTCGTTGTACGGGATCAGCAGTACTTC
cdr3_aa: CASSFVVRDQQYF

j_call: TRBJ2-2
d_call: NA
clone_size: NA
v_call: TRBV19
cdr3_nt: TGTGCCAGCCACGTCGGAGGGTCCGGGGAGCTGTTTTTT
cdr3_aa: CASHVGGSGELFF

j_call: TRBJ2-7
d_call: NA
clone_size: NA
v_call: TRBV6-1
cdr3_nt: TGTGCCAGCAGTGAACAGGGAGCCCACGAGCAGTACTTC
cdr3_aa: CASSEQGAHEQYF

j_call: TRBJ2-7
d_call: NA
clone_size: few
v_call: TRBV28
cdr3_nt: TGTGCCAGCAGTGTGGGCCTTTACGAGCAGTACTTC
cdr3_aa: CASSVGLYEQYF

j_call: TRBJ2-3
d_call: TRBD2
clone_size: NA
v_call: TRBV4-1
cdr3_nt: TGCGCCAGCAGCCAAGGGACTAGCGGCCCAGATACGCAGTATTTT
cdr3_aa: CASSQGTSGPDTQYF

j_call: TRBJ1-3
d_call: NA
clone_size: NA
v_call: TRBV2
cdr3_nt: TGTGCCAGCAGTGTTGGAAACACCATATATTTT
cdr3_aa: CASSVGNTIYF

j_call: TRBJ2-7
d_call: NA
clone_size: once
v_call: TRBV5-1
cdr3_nt: TGCGCCAGCAGCTTGGCCGTAAGACTCGGGGGGCCCTCCTACGAGCAGTACTTC
cdr3_aa: CASSLAVRLGGPSYEQYF

j_call: TRBJ2-1
d_call: NA
clone_size: NA
v_call: TRBV27
cdr3_nt: TGTGCCAGCAGCTCCCTTGGCGATGAGCAGTTCTTC
cdr3_aa: CASSSLGDEQFF

j_call: TRBJ2-7
d_call: NA
clone_size: NA
v_call: TRBV11-2
cdr3_nt: TGTGCCAGCAGCGTAGCCGGGGGGCGACGCGAGCAGTACTTC
cdr3_aa: CASSVAGGRREQYF

j_call: TRBJ1-1
d_call: NA
clone_size: NA
v_call: TRBV4-1
cdr3_nt: TGCGCCAGCAGCCATGCTAGGGGAGGAGGAACTGAAGCTTTCTTT
cdr3_aa: CASSHARGGGTEAFF

j_call: TRBJ2-6
d_call: NA
clone_size: NA
v_call: TRBV10-3
cdr3_nt: TGTGCCATCAGGGAAGACAGGTCTGGGGCCAACGTCCTGACTTTC
cdr3_aa: CAIREDRSGANVLTF

j_call: TRBJ2-7
d_call: NA
clone_size: NA
v_call: TRBV7-8
cdr3_nt: TGTGCCAGCAGCTTACAGGACTCGTTATACGAGCAGTACTTC
cdr3_aa: CASSLQDSLYEQYF

j_call: TRBJ2-6
d_call: NA
clone_size: NA
v_call: TRBV7-6
cdr3_nt: TGTGCCAGCAGCTTTGCTAAAGGGATCAACCAGCCTGGGGCCAACGTCCTGACTTTC
cdr3_aa: CASSFAKGINQPGANVLTF

j_call: TRBJ2-1
d_call: TRBD2
clone_size: NA
v_call: TRBV15
cdr3_nt: TGTGCCACCAGCAGAGATTGGGGGGGTGGCAATGAGCAGTTCTTC
cdr3_aa: CATSRDWGGGNEQFF

j_call: TRBJ2-2
d_call: NA
clone_size: NA
v_call: TRBV27
cdr3_nt: TGTGCCAGCAGTTGGGGCACCGGGGAGCTGTTTTTT
cdr3_aa: CASSWGTGELFF

j_call: TRBJ2-7
d_call: NA
clone_size: NA
v_call: TRBV9
cdr3_nt: TGTGCCAGCAGCGCCGACGCAGGGGCCGAGCAGTACTTC
cdr3_aa: CASSADAGAEQYF

j_call: TRBJ1-4
d_call: NA
clone_size: NA
v_call: TRBV15
cdr3_nt: TGTGCCACCAGCGGTTCACGACACTATAATGAAAAACTGTTTTTT
cdr3_aa: CATSGSRHYNEKLFF

j_call: TRBJ2-7
d_call: NA
clone_size: NA
v_call: TRBV2
cdr3_nt: TGTGCCAGCATCCTGACAGGATACGAGCAGTACTTC
cdr3_aa: CASILTGYEQYF

j_call: TRBJ1-1
d_call: TRBD1
clone_size: NA
v_call: TRBV7-6
cdr3_nt: TGTGCCAGCAGCCGGGACAGGGGCCTGAACACTGAAGCTTTCTTT
cdr3_aa: CASSRDRGLNTEAFF

j_call: TRBJ2-1
d_call: NA
clone_size: NA
v_call: TRBV9
cdr3_nt: TGTGCCAGCAGCCCCCTCGCGAGCGACTCCTACAATGAGCAGTTCTTC
cdr3_aa: CASSPLASDSYNEQFF

j_call: TRBJ1-4
d_call: NA
clone_size: NA
v_call: TRBV6-5
cdr3_nt: TGTGCCAGCAGTACCGACGGGGCGTCTAATGAAAAACTGTTTTTT
cdr3_aa: CASSTDGASNEKLFF

j_call: TRBJ1-2
d_call: NA
clone_size: NA
v_call: TRBV1
cdr3_nt: TGCACCAGCAGCCACAGGCGGAGGGGGGGCAAATTCAACGGCAATGGCTACACCTTC
cdr3_aa: CTSSHRRRGGKFNGNGYTF

j_call: TRBJ2-1
d_call: NA
clone_size: NA
v_call: TRBV6-4
cdr3_nt: TGTGCCAGCAGTTCTGGAGATTTCAATGAGCAGTTCTTC
cdr3_aa: CASSSGDFNEQFF